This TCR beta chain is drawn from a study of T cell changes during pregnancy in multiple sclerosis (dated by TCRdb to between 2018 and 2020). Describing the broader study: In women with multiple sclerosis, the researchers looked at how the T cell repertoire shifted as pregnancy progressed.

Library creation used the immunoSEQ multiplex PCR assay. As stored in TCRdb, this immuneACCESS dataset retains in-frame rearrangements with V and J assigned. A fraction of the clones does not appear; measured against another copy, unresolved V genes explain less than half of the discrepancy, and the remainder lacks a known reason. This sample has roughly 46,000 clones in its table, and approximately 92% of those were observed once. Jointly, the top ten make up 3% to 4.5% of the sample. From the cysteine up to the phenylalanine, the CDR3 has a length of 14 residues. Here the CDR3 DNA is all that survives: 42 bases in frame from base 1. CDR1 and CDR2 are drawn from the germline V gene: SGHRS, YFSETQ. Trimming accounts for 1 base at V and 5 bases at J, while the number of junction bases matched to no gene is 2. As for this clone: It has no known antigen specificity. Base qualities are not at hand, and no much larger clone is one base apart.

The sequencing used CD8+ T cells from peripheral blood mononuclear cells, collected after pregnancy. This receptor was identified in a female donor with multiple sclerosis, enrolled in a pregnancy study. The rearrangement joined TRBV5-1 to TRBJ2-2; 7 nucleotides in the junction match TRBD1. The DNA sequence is TGCGCCAGCAGCTTGACAGGGGAAACCGGGGAGCTGTTTTTT. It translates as CASSLTGETGELFF.